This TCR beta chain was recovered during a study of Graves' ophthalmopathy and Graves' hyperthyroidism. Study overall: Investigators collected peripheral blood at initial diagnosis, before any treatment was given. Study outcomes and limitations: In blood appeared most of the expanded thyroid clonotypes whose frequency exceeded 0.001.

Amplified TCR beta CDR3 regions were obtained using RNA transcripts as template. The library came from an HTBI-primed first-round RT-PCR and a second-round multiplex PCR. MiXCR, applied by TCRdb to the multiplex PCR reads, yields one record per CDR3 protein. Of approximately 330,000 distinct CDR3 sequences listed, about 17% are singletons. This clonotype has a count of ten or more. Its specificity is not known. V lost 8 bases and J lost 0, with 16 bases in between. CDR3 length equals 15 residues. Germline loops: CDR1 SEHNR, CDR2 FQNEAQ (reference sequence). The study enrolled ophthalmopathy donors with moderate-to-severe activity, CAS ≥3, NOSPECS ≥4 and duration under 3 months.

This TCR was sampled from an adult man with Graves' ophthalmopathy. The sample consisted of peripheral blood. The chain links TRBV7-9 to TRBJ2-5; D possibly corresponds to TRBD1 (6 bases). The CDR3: CASFAPQGNQETQYF. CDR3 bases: TGTGCCAGCTTCGCACCCCAGGGGAACCAAGAGACCCAGTACTTC.